The 19 T cell receptor beta chains reported below all come from one sample, sequenced in a study of post-analysis software for immune sequencing data. These receptors' targets are unknown. Unique molecular identifiers had been added to the TCR beta cDNA libraries. Via MiXCR, TCRdb re-called the PCR reads, giving one row per CDR3 protein. The sample contains hundreds of thousands of distinct CDR3 sequences, roughly 27% of which appear only once. Study-wide results and limits: Comparison of patients with controls showed five or six TRBV segments more frequent in patients, TRBV5-6, TRBV5-1 and TRBV20-1 among them.

Sequences were obtained from blood. The receptors come from a girl aged 10 to 17 with multiple sclerosis.

This sequence joins TRBV5-1 and TRBJ2-7, with D tentatively TRBD1 (6 bases). The length of the CDR3 is 14 residues. CDR1 is SGHRS and CDR2 is YFSETQ in the germline V gene. Trimming stripped 4 bases from V and 4 bases from J, with 15 bases between. The CDR3 is CASSIWTEQYEQYF. CDR3 DNA sequence: TGCGCCAGCAGCATCTGGACAGAGCAATACGAGCAGTACTTC.

The chain links TRBV27 to TRBJ1-2; D is unclear. The CDR3 consists of 15 residues. The germline V gene encodes CDR1 MNHEY and CDR2 SMNVEV (reference sequence). Trimming took off 5 bases at V and 1 base at J, with 14 bases between the two ends. In DNA form, the CDR3 reads TGTGCCAGCAGTCCGTCCCGGCGGGTTAACTATGGCTACACCTTC. This sequence encodes CASSPSRRVNYGYTF.

This clonotype has a count of ten or more. The rearrangement uses TRBV12-3 or TRBV12-4 and TRBJ2-5; 8 bases line up with TRBD2. This CDR3 has 14 amino acids. V was pared by 5 bases and J by 5 bases, with 7 bases of the junction left unmatched. The CDR3 DNA sequence: TGTGCCAGCAGTCTCAGCGGGAGACGGGAGACCCAGTACTTC. Translation: CASSLSGRRETQYF.

The CDR3 spells CASSESPGQGFNEQYF. CDR3 nucleotides: TGCGCCAGCAGCGAAAGCCCCGGACAGGGATTCAATGAGCAGTACTTC. V usage is TRBV10-1 and J usage is TRBJ2-1; 8 positions agree with TRBD1. The closer fit of TRBJ2-7 to the DNA end suggests the J call may be wrong. Germline loops: CDR1 WNHNN, CDR2 SYGVQD (reference sequence). This CDR3 is built from 16 residues.

This clonotype was found a few times. The rearrangement links TRBV6-5 to TRBJ1-4; tentatively, D is TRBD1 (5 bases). Germline V lookup: CDR1 MNHEY, CDR2 SVGAGI. The CDR3 loop spans 16 amino acids. The V end lost 0 bases, the J end lost 5 bases, and 13 bases lay between the germline ends. Here the CDR3 DNA reads TGTGCCAGCAGTTACTCGACCAGGGAAAGAAATGAAAAACTGTTTTTT. Translated: CASSYSTRERNEKLFF.

The chain is built from TRBV20-1 and TRBJ2-3; D is possibly TRBD1 (6 bases). The V and J ends lost 4 bases and 6 bases respectively, with 11 bases between them. Germline CDR1 DFQATT, CDR2 SNEGSKA (reference sequence). CDR3 size: 12 residues. Here the CDR3 DNA reads TGCAGTGCTAAGACCACAGGGGATACGCAGTATTTT. Its translation: CSAKTTGDTQYF.

On this clonotype itself: An end of the junction does not agree with germline; a read error may underlie this. The chain employs TRBV29-1 and TRBJ2-5, with D unclear. The CDR3 is 12 residues long. Per the germline V gene, CDR1 is SQVTM and CDR2 is ANQGSEA. Here the CDR3 DNA reads TGCAGCGTTTCGGCAGATCAAGAGGCCCAGTACTTC. It encodes CSVSADQEAQYF. Full variable domain (rest looked up from reference TRBV29-1 and TRBJ2-5): SAVISQKPSRDICQRGTSLTIQCQVDSQVTMMFWYRQQPGQSLTLIATANQGSEATYESGFVIDKFPISRPNLTFSTLTVSNMSPEDSSIYLCSVSADQEAQYFGPGTRLLVL.

This chain connects TRBV5-1 to TRBJ2-1; weak D call: TRBD2 (7 bases). The V and J ends lost 0 bases and 6 bases respectively, with 19 bases between them. Germline CDR1 and CDR2: SGHRS and YFSETQ. There are 17 residues in the CDR3. CDR3 DNA sequence: TGCGCCAGCAGCTTGGCCTGGGGGCGGGGGAGAACCAATGAGCAGTTCTTC. The encoded protein is CASSLAWGRGRTNEQFF.

The chain links TRBV28 to TRBJ2-3; D gene uncertain. The CDR3 length is 13 residues. The ends were cut back, 8 bases at V and 4 bases at J, with 13 bases in the middle. Germline V gene sequence: CDR1 MDHEN, CDR2 SYDVKM. CDR3 residues: CASRRGRPDTQYF. The CDR3 bases are TGTGCCAGCCGTCGCGGTCGCCCAGATACGCAGTATTTT.

The chain's CDR3 is CATSRDSTRGGEQYF. DNA of the CDR3: TGTGCCACCAGCAGAGATTCGACCCGGGGGGGGGAGCAGTACTTC. The gene calls are TRBV15 and TRBJ2-7; 8 bases are shared with TRBD2. CDR3 length equals 15 residues. Germline CDR1 is LNHNV and CDR2 is YYDKDF (reference sequence). With V trimmed by 0 bases and J by 7 bases, 8 bases remained unmatched. The full variable domain, completed using reference TRBV15 and TRBJ2-7, is DAMVIQNPRYQVTQFGKPVTLSCSQTLNHNVMYWYQQKSSQAPKLLFHYYDKDFNNEADTPDNFQSRRPNTSFCFLDIRSPGLGDTAMYLCATSRDSTRGGEQYFGPGTRLTVT.

This clonotype has only a few counts. The chain uses TRBV28 and TRBJ2-1; weak D call: TRBD2 (6 bases). From germline, CDR1 is MDHEN and CDR2 SYDVKM. This CDR3 is built from 18 residues. V lost 10 bases to trimming and J lost 5 bases, with 30 bases between them. CDR3 amino acids: CATTLRPPSAYRNNEQFF. In DNA form, the CDR3 reads TGTGCCACCACCCTTAGGCCCCCTAGCGCCTACCGAAACAATGAGCAGTTCTTC.

A few counts support this clonotype. V gene TRBV6-6 combines with J gene TRBJ2-1, with 8 bases that match TRBD1. The CDR3 contains 15 residues. J lost 8 bases, V lost 6 bases, and 12 bases had no gene match. From germline, CDR1 is MNHNY and CDR2 SVGAGI (reference sequence). The CDR3 protein is CASSTGQGYIDEQFF. For the CDR3, the DNA is TGTGCCAGCAGCACTGGACAGGGATATATCGATGAGCAGTTCTTC.

The rearrangement uses TRBV20-1 and TRBJ2-2; TRBD1 aligns across 11 bases. From germline, CDR1 is DFQATT and CDR2 SNEGSKA (reference sequence). The CDR3 length is 17 residues. The junction had 7 bases not matched to a gene; V was cut back by 1 base and J by 3 bases. CDR3 sequence reads: CSARGAGGQGDTGELFF. The DNA of the CDR3 is TGCAGTGCTAGAGGTGCTGGGGGACAGGGGGACACCGGGGAGCTGTTTTTT.

This chain links TRBV29-1 with TRBJ1-2, with no clear D. The CDR3 is 10 residues long. Germline loops: CDR1 SQVTM, CDR2 ANQGSEA. V lost 3 bases and J 5 bases, leaving 4 bases between the germline ends. DNA for the CDR3: TGCAGCGTTGAGGTATATGGCTACACCTTC. Residues: CSVEVYGYTF. Full variable domain (missing parts from reference TRBV29-1 and TRBJ1-2): SAVISQKPSRDICQRGTSLTIQCQVDSQVTMMFWYRQQPGQSLTLIATANQGSEATYESGFVIDKFPISRPNLTFSTLTVSNMSPEDSSIYLCSVEVYGYTFGSGTRLTVV.

This clonotype has a handful of counts. The CDR3 DNA is TGTGCCAGCAGCCGCCGGACTAGCGGGAAATTCGGGACCCAGTACTTC. This codes for CASSRRTSGKFGTQYF. The chain combines TRBV6-2 or TRBV6-3 with TRBJ2-5; TRBD2 matches 12 bases. The germline V gene has CDR1 MNHEY and CDR2 SVGEGT. CDR3 length: 16 amino acids. J lost 7 bases, V lost 6 bases, and 12 bases had no gene match.

This clonotype occurred many times. V is TRBV12-3 or TRBV12-4 and J is TRBJ1-5, with D tentatively TRBD1 (5 bases). The CDR3 spans 13 residues. Between the trimmed V and J ends, which lost 6 bases and 4 bases, there was a span of 10 bases. The CDR3 loop reads CASSAGGNQPQHF. CDR3 coding DNA: TGTGCCAGCAGCGCTGGGGGAAATCAGCCCCAGCATTTT.

This clonotype was seen a handful of times. The CDR3 is CASSKWNQPQHF. CDR3 nucleotide sequence: TGTGCCAGCAGTAAGTGGAACCAGCCCCAGCATTTT. The rearrangement links TRBV6-2 or TRBV6-3 to TRBJ1-5, with D uncertain. CDR1 MNHEY and CDR2 SVGEGT come from the germline V gene. The CDR3 has 12 residues. Trimming took off 5 bases at V and 7 bases at J, with 9 bases between the two ends.

The chain couples TRBV7-9 to TRBJ1-1, with D possibly being TRBD1 (5 bases). This CDR3 is built from 18 residues. Trimming took off 5 bases at V and 1 base at J, with 23 bases between the two ends. Germline lookup yields CDR1 SEHNR and CDR2 FQNEAQ (reference sequence). CDR3 bases: TGTGCCAGCAGCCCTCCCTGGGACCTTATCGATCAGAACACTGAAGCTTTCTTT. It is translated as CASSPPWDLIDQNTEAFF.

This clonotype was recorded only once. The chain links TRBV9 to TRBJ1-4; 7 nucleotides agree with TRBD1. CDR1 is SGDLS and CDR2 is YYNGEE in the germline V gene. J lost 8 bases, V lost 1 base, and 11 bases had no gene match. There are 16 residues in the CDR3. The DNA for the CDR3 is TGTGCCAGCAGCGTACCTTGGACAGGAGGATACGAAAAACTGTTTTTT. This sequence encodes CASSVPWTGGYEKLFF.